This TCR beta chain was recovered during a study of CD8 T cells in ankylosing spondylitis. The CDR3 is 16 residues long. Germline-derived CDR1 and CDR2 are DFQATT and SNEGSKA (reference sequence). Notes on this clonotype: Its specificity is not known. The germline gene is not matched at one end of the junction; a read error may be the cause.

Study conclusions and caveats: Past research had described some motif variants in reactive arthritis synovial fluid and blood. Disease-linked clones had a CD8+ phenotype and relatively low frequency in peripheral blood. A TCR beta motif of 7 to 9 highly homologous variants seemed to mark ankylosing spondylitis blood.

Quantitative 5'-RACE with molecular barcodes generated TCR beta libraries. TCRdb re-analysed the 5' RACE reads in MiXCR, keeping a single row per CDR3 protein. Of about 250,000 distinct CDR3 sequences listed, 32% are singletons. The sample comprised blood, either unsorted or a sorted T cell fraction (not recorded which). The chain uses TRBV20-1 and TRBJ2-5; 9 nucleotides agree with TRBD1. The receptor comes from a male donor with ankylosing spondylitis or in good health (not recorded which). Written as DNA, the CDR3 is TGCAGTGCTAGCCCTTTAAGACAGGGGGTTCAGGAGACCCAGTGCTTC. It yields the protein CSASPLRQGVQETQCF.